A single sample is the source of the 4 T cell receptor beta chains below, sequenced in a study of cytomegalovirus exposure and HLA in healthy donors (dated by TCRdb to the late 2010s). The library came from the immunoSEQ multiplex PCR assay. In its TCRdb copy, this immuneACCESS table keeps in-frame sequences only and misses some clones. Where compared with another copy, unresolved V genes explain less than half of these, and the others have no known cause. The sample data list 150,000 to 200,000 clones, and around 86% of these were observed just once. The top ten clonotypes cover 6.5% to 7.5% of the sample. The sample taken for sequencing was PBMCs. These receptors all come from a man aged 30-40 years in good health and CMV-seropositive.

This chain links TRBV2 with TRBJ1-5; D perhaps matches TRBD1 (5 bases). Germline V gene data show CDR1 as SNHLY and CDR2 as FYNNEI. This CDR3 has 12 amino acids. V lost 7 bases to trimming and J lost 4 bases, with 8 bases between them. CDR3 DNA: TGTGCCAGCAAGGACAAGAATCAGCCCCAGCATTTT. This gives the protein CASKDKNQPQHF. Combining the CDR3 with reference TRBV2 and TRBJ1-5 gives the whole variable domain EPEVTQTPSHQVTQMGQEVILRCVPISNHLYFYWYRQILGQKVEFLVSFYNNEISEKSEIFDDQFSVERPDGSNFTLKIRSTKLEDSAMYFCASKDKNQPQHFGDGTRLSIL.

This chain connects TRBV11-2 to TRBJ2-2; perhaps D is TRBD1 or TRBD2 (5 bases each). V was cut by 5 bases and J by 4 bases, with 17 bases left in between. The CDR3 is 16 residues long. Germline lookup yields CDR1 SGHAT and CDR2 FQNNGV. CDR3 sequence (DNA): TGTGCCAGCAGCGTCTGGTCGGGGCAGAGCACCGGGGAGCTGTTTTTT. This gives the protein CASSVWSGQSTGELFF. Looking up the rest from reference TRBV11-2 and TRBJ2-2 gives the full variable domain: EAGVAQSPRYKIIEKRQSVAFWCNPISGHATLYWYQQILGQGPKLLIQFQNNGVVDDSQLPKDRFSAERLKGVDSTLKIQPAKLEDSAVYLCASSVWSGQSTGELFFGEGSRLTVL.

This clone turned up a few times. The chain combines TRBV7-3 with TRBJ2-2; 8 bases fit TRBD2. This CDR3 has 16 residues. Germline V gene data show CDR1 as SGHTA and CDR2 as FQGTGA. V lost 3 bases and J lost 0; bases outside the gene matches: 3. CDR3 DNA sequence: TGTGCCAGCAGCTTTGCGGGGGGCGCGAACACCGGGGAGCTGTTTTTT. Translating gives CASSFAGGANTGELFF.

The V call is TRBV6-6, the J call TRBJ1-5; 7 bases are shared with TRBD1. CDR3 size: 15 residues. J lost 4 bases, V lost 7 bases, and 10 bases had no gene match. CDR1 and CDR2 from the germline V gene are MNHNY and SVGAGI (reference sequence). The CDR3 spells CASILNRGGNQPQHF. DNA of the CDR3: TGTGCCAGCATTTTAAACAGGGGCGGGAATCAGCCCCAGCATTTT.